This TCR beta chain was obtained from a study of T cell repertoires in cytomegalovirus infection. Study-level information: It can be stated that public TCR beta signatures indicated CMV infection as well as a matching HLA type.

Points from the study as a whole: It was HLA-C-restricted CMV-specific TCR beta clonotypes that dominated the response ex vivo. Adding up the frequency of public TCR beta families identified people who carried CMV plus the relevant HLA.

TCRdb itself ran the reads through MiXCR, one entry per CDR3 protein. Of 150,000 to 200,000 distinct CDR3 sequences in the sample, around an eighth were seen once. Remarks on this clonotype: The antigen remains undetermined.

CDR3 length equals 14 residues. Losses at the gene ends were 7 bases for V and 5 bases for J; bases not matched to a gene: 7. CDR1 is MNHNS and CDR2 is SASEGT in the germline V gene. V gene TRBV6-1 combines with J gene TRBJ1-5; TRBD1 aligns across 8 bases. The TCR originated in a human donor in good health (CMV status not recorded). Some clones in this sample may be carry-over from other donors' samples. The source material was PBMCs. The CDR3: CASKPQGAYQPQHF. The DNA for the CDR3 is TGTGCCAGCAAACCGCAGGGGGCTTATCAGCCCCAGCATTTT.